The 30 T cell receptor beta chains reported below all come from one sample, sequenced in a study of T cells in Graves' hyperthyroidism and ophthalmopathy. TCR beta CDR3 region amplification was performed from RNA transcripts. TCR CDR3 underwent first-round RT-PCR with the HTBI primer set. From the multiplex PCR reads, TCRdb called clonotypes with MiXCR, one entry per CDR3 protein. The sample lists hundreds of thousands of distinct CDR3 sequences; roughly 14% were seen once. The sample taken for sequencing was blood. These receptors came from a woman aged 50 to 65 with Graves' ophthalmopathy.

This sequence joins TRBV5-1 and TRBJ2-7; TRBD2 agrees at 11 bases. Trimming at V came to 4 bases and at J to 2 bases, leaving 8 bases not matched to a gene. CDR3 length: 16 amino acids. Germline V CDR1 and CDR2: SGHRS, YFSETQ. CDR3 loop: CASSTGTSGRTYEQYF. For the CDR3, the DNA is TGCGCCAGCAGCACTGGGACTAGCGGAAGAACCTACGAGCAGTACTTC.

This chain uses TRBV19 with TRBJ2-3; 9 bases align to TRBD1. CDR1 and CDR2 from the germline V gene are LNHDA and SQIVND (reference sequence). CDR3 length: 15 amino acids. Trimming cost V 5 bases and J 6 bases; bases outside gene matches: 9. In DNA form, the CDR3 reads TGTGCCAGTAGTTTTCTCGGGACAGGGACGGATACGCAGTATTTT. Amino acid sequence: CASSFLGTGTDTQYF.

The V gene is TRBV7-2, the J gene TRBJ2-1; 7 positions match TRBD1. CDR3 size: 14 residues. Per the germline V gene, CDR1 is SGHTA and CDR2 is FQGNSA. The trim removed 5 bases at V and 9 bases at J, leaving 10 bases unmatched. The CDR3 loop is CASSTKDRSLEQFF. CDR3 nucleotide sequence: TGTGCCAGCAGCACTAAGGACAGGTCCCTTGAGCAGTTCTTC.

The gene calls are TRBV29-1 and TRBJ1-1, with D possibly being TRBD1 (5 bases). The CDR3 has 15 residues. In germline, CDR1 is SQVTM, CDR2 ANQGSEA. Trimming took off 4 bases at V and 1 base at J, with 16 bases between the two ends. The CDR3 DNA is TGCAGCGTTGTCGGCAGGGTTGGTGGGAACACTGAAGCTTTCTTT. As protein: CSVVGRVGGNTEAFF.

This clonotype was picked up many times. The gene calls are TRBV29-1 and TRBJ2-1; TRBD2 aligns across 12 bases. The CDR3 length is 16 residues. Unmatched junction bases numbered 11, after V lost 3 bases and J lost 8 bases. The germline CDR1 and CDR2 sequences are SQVTM and ANQGSEA. The CDR3 is CSVEVLAGGPSDEQFF. CDR3 nucleotides: TGCAGCGTTGAGGTTCTAGCGGGAGGGCCAAGCGATGAGCAGTTCTTC.

The chain is built from TRBV12-3 or TRBV12-4 and TRBJ1-1; 8 bases are shared with TRBD1. The V and J ends lost 6 bases and 0 bases, in that order; junction bases with no gene match: 9. This CDR3 has 16 amino acids. CDR3 nucleotides: TGTGCCAGCAGGGACCCAGGGGGCGTACTGAACACTGAAGCTTTCTTT. It codes for CASRDPGGVLNTEAFF.

At least ten counts were recorded for this clonotype. The genes are TRBV24-1 and TRBJ2-1; the match to TRBD1 covers 7 bases. CDR3 length: 13 residues. J was trimmed by 4 bases and V by 9 bases; bases with no gene match: 5. The V gene's germline CDR1 is KGHDR and CDR2 SFDVKD. CDR3 sequence reads: CATQTGLYNEQFF. For the CDR3, the DNA is TGTGCCACCCAGACAGGGCTATACAATGAGCAGTTCTTC.

This clonotype showed up many times. The chain carries TRBV20-1 and TRBJ2-7, with D unclear. This CDR3 has 13 amino acids. V lost 6 bases and J 2 bases, leaving 14 bases between the germline ends. Looked up from germline, CDR1 is DFQATT and CDR2 is SNEGSKA (reference sequence). In nucleotides, the CDR3 is TGCAGTGCAATACGACCTGGCCCCTACGAGCAGTACTTC. Translated: CSAIRPGPYEQYF.

There are a few counts of this clonotype. This CDR3 reads CASKLRNYDNEQFF. DNA for the CDR3: TGTGCCAGCAAATTACGGAACTACGACAATGAGCAGTTCTTC. The chain joins TRBV27 to TRBJ2-1; D is ambiguous. Germline V gene lookup returns CDR1 MNHEY and CDR2 SMNVEV (reference sequence). V lost 7 bases, J lost 5 bases, and 15 bases lay in between. The CDR3 is 14 amino acids.

This clonotype was recorded many times. V gene TRBV20-1 combines with J gene TRBJ1-5, with D perhaps TRBD1 (6 bases). Trimming removed 3 bases at V and 5 bases at J, with 23 bases between. CDR1 DFQATT and CDR2 SNEGSKA come from the germline V gene (reference sequence). The CDR3 length is 17 residues. CDR3 in amino acids: CSASAAAMGAGDQPQHF. CDR3 in DNA: TGCAGTGCTAGTGCTGCGGCGATGGGGGCGGGGGATCAGCCCCAGCATTTT.

This clonotype was recorded a few times. The rearrangement joins TRBV29-1 to TRBJ2-7; 8 nucleotides agree with TRBD1. Germline V gives CDR1 SQVTM, CDR2 ANQGSEA. The CDR3 totals 14 residues. The V gene end was trimmed by 7 bases and the J gene end by 6 bases; junction bases not matched to a gene: 14. The CDR3 DNA follows: TGCAGCGCTGGGAGACAGGGGCCCGCGAGCGAGCAGTACTTC. It specifies CSAGRQGPASEQYF.

This clonotype was recorded at least ten times. The chain employs TRBV12-5 and TRBJ1-1; D not certain. Per germline, CDR1 LGHNT and CDR2 FRNRAP. This CDR3 is 14 amino acids long. V gave up 2 bases and J gave up 6 bases, with 13 bases separating them. CDR3: CASGLSGLIPEAFF. As DNA, the CDR3 is TGTGCTAGTGGTTTGTCAGGCCTTATCCCTGAAGCTTTCTTT.

This clonotype has ten or more counts. The chain carries TRBV6-2 or TRBV6-3 and TRBJ2-2; 13 nucleotides agree with TRBD2. Germline V gene sequence: CDR1 MNHEY, CDR2 SVGEGT. V trimming: 4 bases; J trimming: 7 bases; junction bases outside the gene matches: 3. This CDR3 has 15 amino acids. The CDR3 sequence: CASSWTSGSYGELFF. CDR3 coding DNA: TGTGCCAGCAGTTGGACTAGCGGGAGTTACGGGGAGCTGTTTTTT.

This chain links TRBV19 with TRBJ2-2; D might be TRBD1 or TRBD2, each matching 5 bases. Germline V gene data show CDR1 as LNHDA and CDR2 as SQIVND (reference sequence). CDR3 length: 15 residues. V was shortened by 8 bases and J by 4 bases, with 17 bases between the two germline ends. The CDR3 loop is CASLRLGESTGELFF. The CDR3 nucleotides are TGTGCCAGTCTGCGTTTAGGGGAGTCCACCGGGGAGCTGTTTTTT.

For this clonotype: This sequence may be a read error, since a much larger clone differs from it by one base. V gene TRBV7-2 combines with J gene TRBJ2-7; TRBD2 aligns across 11 bases. V lost 2 bases to trimming and J lost 7 bases; unmatched junction nucleotides: 10. Germline CDR1 and CDR2: SGHTA and FQGNSA. The CDR3 covers 16 residues. The CDR3: CASSLSRSGRVGEQYF. CDR3 DNA: TGTGCCAGCAGCTTAAGCCGTAGCGGGAGGGTTGGGGAGCAGTACTTC.

This clonotype was seen many times. The chain employs TRBV27 and TRBJ1-5; 7 bases align to TRBD1. The germline V gene has CDR1 MNHEY and CDR2 SMNVEV (reference sequence). This CDR3 has 15 amino acids. The trim removed 6 bases at V and 3 bases at J, leaving 8 bases unmatched. In DNA form, the CDR3 reads TGTGCCAGCAGACCCTTAGGACAGGTCAATCAGCCCCAGCATTTT. Protein sequence: CASRPLGQVNQPQHF.

In its sample, this clonotype was seen a few times. This could be a read error, since a much larger clone is one nucleotide away. V and J are TRBV4-2 and TRBJ2-1, with TRBD2 matching 10 bases. CDR3 size: 15 residues. Per the germline V gene, CDR1 is LGHNA and CDR2 is YNFKEQ. V gave up 2 bases and J gave up 3 bases; unmatched junction bases: 1. CDR3 DNA: TGTGCCAGCAGCCAACGACTAGCGGGCTACAATGAGCAGTTCTTC. It codes for CASSQRLAGYNEQFF.

This clonotype was seen more than once but under ten times. This chain uses TRBV12-3 or TRBV12-4 with TRBJ2-4; 7 positions match TRBD1. The CDR3 totals 15 residues. Trimming removed 3 bases from V and 3 bases from J; junction bases left unmatched: 5. The CDR3 bases are TGTGCCAGCAGTTTTTGGGCAGGGGGCAAAAACATTCAGTACTTC. This encodes CASSFWAGGKNIQYF.

The chain carries TRBV20-1 and TRBJ2-7, with TRBD1 matching 8 bases. J lost 4 bases, V lost 0 bases, and 5 bases had no gene match. This CDR3 region has 14 residues. Germline V CDR1 and CDR2: DFQATT, SNEGSKA (reference sequence). The CDR3 is CSARDQRQGYEQYF. The DNA of the CDR3 is TGCAGTGCTAGAGACCAGAGACAGGGGTACGAGCAGTACTTC.

As regards this clonotype: An end of the junction does not agree with germline; a read error may underlie this. The genes are TRBV7-2 and TRBJ1-6; weak D call: TRBD1 (5 bases). There are 16 residues in the CDR3. Germline V CDR1 and CDR2: SGHTA, FQGNSA. The CDR3 bases are TGTGCCAGCAGCTTAATGGGACGCAGCCTTAATCCACCCCTCCACTTT. Translation: CASSLMGRSLNPPLHF.

Ten or more counts support this clonotype. The chain is built from TRBV27 and TRBJ1-5; D is undetermined. This CDR3 contains 14 residues. With 5 bases removed from V and 6 bases from J, the gap between germline ends came to 14 bases. Looked up from germline, CDR1 is MNHEY and CDR2 is SMNVEV (reference sequence). The CDR3, as DNA: TGTGCCAGCAGTCCCGCCGGGGAGGGTCAGCCCCAGCATTTT. Its translation: CASSPAGEGQPQHF.

This clonotype was picked up a small number of times. This chain links TRBV7-3 with TRBJ2-6; weak D call: TRBD1 (6 bases). This CDR3 contains 17 residues. Germline CDR1 and CDR2: SGHTA and FQGTGA. Trimming shortened V by 4 bases and J by 1 base, and 14 bases separated the two germline ends. CDR3 in amino acids: CASSSTGRWSGANVLTF. DNA for the CDR3: TGTGCCAGCAGCTCTACAGGGCGGTGGTCTGGGGCCAACGTCCTGACTTTC.

At least ten counts were recorded for this clonotype. The chain combines TRBV28 with TRBJ2-3, with 8 bases that match TRBD1. This CDR3 spans 16 amino acids. V gave up 7 bases and J gave up 4 bases; unmatched junction bases: 13. In germline, CDR1 is MDHEN, CDR2 SYDVKM. The CDR3 DNA reads as TGTGCCAGCACCCTTCAGCAACCAGGGGGCGCAGATACGCAGTATTTT. Translation gives CASTLQQPGGADTQYF.

This clonotype came up a few times. The genes are TRBV27 and TRBJ2-7; TRBD2 agrees at 7 bases. Germline CDR1 and CDR2: MNHEY and SMNVEV (reference sequence). The trim removed 6 bases at V and 4 bases at J, leaving 9 bases unmatched. CDR3 length equals 14 residues. This CDR3 reads CASSLGGGKYEQYF. The DNA of the CDR3 is TGTGCCAGCAGCCTTGGGGGGGGAAAATACGAGCAGTACTTC.

This clonotype was observed many times. The rearrangement links TRBV7-8 to TRBJ1-5; weak D call: TRBD1 (5 bases). The CDR3 length is 16 residues. CDR1 and CDR2 from the germline V gene are SGHVS and FQNEAQ. V lost 2 bases and J lost 4, with 15 bases in between. Written as DNA, the CDR3 is TGTGCCAGCAGCTTAACAGGTTTCAGGGAGAATCAGCCCCAGCATTTT. As protein: CASSLTGFRENQPQHF.

This clonotype came up a few times. The chain links TRBV20-1 to TRBJ2-7; D may be TRBD2 (5 bases). This CDR3 has 14 amino acids. V lost 5 bases, J lost 2 bases, and 16 bases lay in between. Germline V gene data show CDR1 as DFQATT and CDR2 as SNEGSKA (reference sequence). CDR3 sequence reads: CSAPPRAGPYEQYF. CDR3 nucleotides: TGCAGTGCTCCCCCCCGGGCGGGTCCCTACGAGCAGTACTTC.

This chain links TRBV30 with TRBJ2-2, with D perhaps TRBD1 (5 bases). The germline V and J ends were trimmed by 2 bases and 6 bases, with 10 bases remaining between them. CDR3 size: 13 residues. Germline V lookup: CDR1 GTSNPN, CDR2 SVGIG (reference sequence). CDR3 nucleotide sequence: TGTGCCTGGAGTATAGGCAGGGCCGGGGAGCTGTTTTTT. Residues: CAWSIGRAGELFF.

In this sample, this clonotype turned up many times. The chain recombines TRBV5-1 with TRBJ2-1; 8 bases match TRBD2. CDR1 is SGHRS and CDR2 is YFSETQ in the germline V gene. The ends lost 6 bases at V and 0 bases at J; junction bases unmatched: 5. The CDR3 is made up of 15 amino acids. In DNA form, the CDR3 reads TGCGCCAGCAACTCAGCGGGAGCCTCCTACAATGAGCAGTTCTTC. It codes for CASNSAGASYNEQFF.

This clonotype was seen many times. This sequence joins TRBV27 and TRBJ2-7, with D perhaps being TRBD1 or TRBD2 (5 bases each). The CDR3 is 15 amino acids. V shed 2 bases and J shed 6 bases, with 17 bases lying between them. Looked up from germline, CDR1 is MNHEY and CDR2 is SMNVEV (reference sequence). The CDR3 reads CASSLGDVGNLEQYF. As DNA, the CDR3 is TGTGCCAGCAGTTTAGGGGACGTCGGCAATCTCGAGCAGTACTTC.

This clonotype was counted ten times or more. The rearrangement links TRBV11-2 to TRBJ1-3; no clear D. In germline, CDR1 is SGHAT, CDR2 FQNNGV. Deletions cut 5 bases from V and 2 bases from J, with 16 bases between. The CDR3 extends over 16 amino acids. As DNA, the CDR3 is TGTGCCAGCAGCCCAAATACCCTCGCTACTGGAAACACCATATATTTT. Translated: CASSPNTLATGNTIYF.